This T cell receptor beta chain originates from a study of T cell responses to AZD1222 COVID-19 vaccine. Study-level results: Variant regions that are unmutated are reportedly the target of nearly half of spike-specific TCRs. The span of vaccine-associated CD4 TCRs extended across spike, with dominance at 160-218 and 743-854. The donors showed a predominance of white British ancestry and of females, with possible underestimation of clonal diversity.

Points on this clone: Its antigen is undetermined.

TCRdb keeps only in-frame clones here, not all; method: immunoSEQ multiplex PCR. The sample lists about 130,000 clones, roughly nine tenths occurring once. V was shortened by 1 base and J by 5 bases, with 12 bases between the two germline ends. Germline-derived CDR1 and CDR2 are SGDLS and YYNGEE. The CDR3 runs to 14 residues. The chain employs TRBV9 and TRBJ2-5; a weak D match, TRBD2 (5 bases). Material: peripheral blood, obtained on day 0 of AZD1222 vaccination. This TCR came from an adult in good health. The chain's CDR3 is CASSVSPGVETQYF. For the CDR3, the DNA is TGTGCCAGCAGCGTAAGCCCCGGGGTGGAGACCCAGTACTTC.